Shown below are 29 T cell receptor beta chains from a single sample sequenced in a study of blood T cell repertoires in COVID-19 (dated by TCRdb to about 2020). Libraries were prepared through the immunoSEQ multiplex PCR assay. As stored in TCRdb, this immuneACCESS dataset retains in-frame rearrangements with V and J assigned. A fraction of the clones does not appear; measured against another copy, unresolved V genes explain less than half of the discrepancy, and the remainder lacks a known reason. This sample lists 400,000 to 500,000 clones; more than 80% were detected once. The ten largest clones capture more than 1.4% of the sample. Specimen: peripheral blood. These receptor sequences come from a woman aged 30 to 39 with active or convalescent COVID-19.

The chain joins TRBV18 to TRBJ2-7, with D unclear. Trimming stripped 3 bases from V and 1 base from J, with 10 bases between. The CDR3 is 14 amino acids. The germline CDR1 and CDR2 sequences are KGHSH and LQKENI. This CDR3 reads CASSPSATSYEQYF. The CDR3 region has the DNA TGTGCCAGCTCACCGAGCGCCACTTCCTACGAGCAGTACTTC.

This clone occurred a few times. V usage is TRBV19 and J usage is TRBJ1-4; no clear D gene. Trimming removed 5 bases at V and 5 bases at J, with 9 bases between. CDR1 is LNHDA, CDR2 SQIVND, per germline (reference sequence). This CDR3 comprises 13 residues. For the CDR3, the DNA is TGTGCCAGTAGTCCGGGGTTCAATGAAAAACTGTTTTTT. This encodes CASSPGFNEKLFF.

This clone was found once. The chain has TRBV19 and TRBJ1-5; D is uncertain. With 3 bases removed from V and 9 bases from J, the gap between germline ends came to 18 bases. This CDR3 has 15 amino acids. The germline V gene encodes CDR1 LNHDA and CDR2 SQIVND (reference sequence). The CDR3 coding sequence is TGTGCCAGTAGTATCTCTAATCCCGGGAAGGGGCCCCAGCATTTT. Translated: CASSISNPGKGPQHF.

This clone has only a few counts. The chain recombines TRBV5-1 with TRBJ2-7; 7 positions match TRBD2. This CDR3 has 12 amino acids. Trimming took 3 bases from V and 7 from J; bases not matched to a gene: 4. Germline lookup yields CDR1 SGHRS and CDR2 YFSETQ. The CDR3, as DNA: TGCGCCAGCAGCTCCAAGGGAGGGGAGCAGTACTTC. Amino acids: CASSSKGGEQYF.

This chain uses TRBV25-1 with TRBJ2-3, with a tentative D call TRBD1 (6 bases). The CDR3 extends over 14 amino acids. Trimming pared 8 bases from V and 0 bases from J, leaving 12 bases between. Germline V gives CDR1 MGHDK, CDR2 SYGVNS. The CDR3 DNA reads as TGTGCCAGCGCTGCACAGGGAAGCACAGATACGCAGTATTTT. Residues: CASAAQGSTDTQYF.

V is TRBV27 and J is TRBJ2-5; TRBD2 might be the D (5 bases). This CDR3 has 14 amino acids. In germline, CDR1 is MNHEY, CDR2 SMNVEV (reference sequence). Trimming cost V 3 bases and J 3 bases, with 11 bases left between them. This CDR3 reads CASSFYPGEETQYF. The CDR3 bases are TGTGCCAGCAGTTTTTACCCCGGGGAAGAGACCCAGTACTTC.

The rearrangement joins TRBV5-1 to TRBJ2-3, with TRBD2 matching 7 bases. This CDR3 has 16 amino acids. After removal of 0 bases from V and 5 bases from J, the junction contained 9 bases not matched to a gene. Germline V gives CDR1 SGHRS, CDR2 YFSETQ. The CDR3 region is CASSLAGGRAGDTQYF. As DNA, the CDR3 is TGCGCCAGCAGCTTGGCCGGGGGGAGGGCCGGAGATACGCAGTATTTT.

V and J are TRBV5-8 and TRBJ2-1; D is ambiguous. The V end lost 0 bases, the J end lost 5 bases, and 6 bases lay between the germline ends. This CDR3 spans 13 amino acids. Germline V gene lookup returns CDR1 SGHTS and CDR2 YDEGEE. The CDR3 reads CASSLGRDNEQFF. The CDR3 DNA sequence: TGTGCCAGCAGCTTGGGACGGGACAATGAGCAGTTCTTC.

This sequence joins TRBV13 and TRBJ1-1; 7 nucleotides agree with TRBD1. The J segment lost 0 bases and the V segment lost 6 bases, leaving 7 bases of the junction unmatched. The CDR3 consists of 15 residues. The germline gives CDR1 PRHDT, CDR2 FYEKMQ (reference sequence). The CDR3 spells CASRSFDRVNTEAFF. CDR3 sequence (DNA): TGTGCCAGCAGGTCATTCGACAGGGTGAACACTGAAGCTTTCTTT. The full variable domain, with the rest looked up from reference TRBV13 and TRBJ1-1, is AAGVIQSPRHLIKEKRETATLKCYPIPRHDTVYWYQQGPGQDPQFLISFYEKMQSDKGSIPDRFSAQQFSDYHSELNMSSLELGDSALYFCASRSFDRVNTEAFFGQGTRLTVV.

CDR3 protein: CASSIRLAGVYEQYF. The CDR3 nucleotides are TGTGCCAGTAGTATCCGACTAGCGGGAGTCTACGAGCAGTACTTC. The genes are TRBV19 and TRBJ2-7, with 12 bases matching TRBD2. V trimming: 3 bases; J trimming: 3 bases; junction bases outside the gene matches: 3. Germline values: CDR1 LNHDA, CDR2 SQIVND (reference sequence). CDR3 size: 15 residues.

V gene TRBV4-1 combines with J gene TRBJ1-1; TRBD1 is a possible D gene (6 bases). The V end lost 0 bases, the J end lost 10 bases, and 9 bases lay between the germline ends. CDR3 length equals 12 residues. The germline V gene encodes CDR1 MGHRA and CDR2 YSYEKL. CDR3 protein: CASSQEGTRAFF. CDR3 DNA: TGCGCCAGCAGCCAAGAGGGGACAAGAGCTTTCTTT.

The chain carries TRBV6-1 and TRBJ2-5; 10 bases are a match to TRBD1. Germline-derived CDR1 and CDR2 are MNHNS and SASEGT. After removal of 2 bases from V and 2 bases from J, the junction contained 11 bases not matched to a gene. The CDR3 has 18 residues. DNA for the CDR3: TGTGCCAGCAGTGAAAGGGACAGGGGACTTGGGCAACAAGAGACCCAGTACTTC. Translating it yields CASSERDRGLGQQETQYF.

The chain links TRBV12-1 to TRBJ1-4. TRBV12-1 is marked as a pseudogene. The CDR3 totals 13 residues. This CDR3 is CASSPRRGEKLFF. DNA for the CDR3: TGTGCCAGCAGCCCTAGGCGAGGTGAAAAACTGTTTTTT.

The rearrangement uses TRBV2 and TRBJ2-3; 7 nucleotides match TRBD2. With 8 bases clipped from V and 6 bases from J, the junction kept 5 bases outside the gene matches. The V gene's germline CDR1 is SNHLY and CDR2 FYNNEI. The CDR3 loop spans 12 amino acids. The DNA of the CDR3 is TGTGCCAGCGGACTAGTTTCGGATACGCAGTATTTT. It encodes CASGLVSDTQYF.

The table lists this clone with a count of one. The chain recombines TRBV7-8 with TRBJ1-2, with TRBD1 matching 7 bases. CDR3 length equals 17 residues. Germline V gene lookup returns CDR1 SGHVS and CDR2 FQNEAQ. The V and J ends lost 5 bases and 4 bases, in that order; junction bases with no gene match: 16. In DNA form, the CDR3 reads TGTGCCAGCAGCCCATGGACCGAGGGGGCGCTGGGCTATGGCTACACCTTC. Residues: CASSPWTEGALGYGYTF.

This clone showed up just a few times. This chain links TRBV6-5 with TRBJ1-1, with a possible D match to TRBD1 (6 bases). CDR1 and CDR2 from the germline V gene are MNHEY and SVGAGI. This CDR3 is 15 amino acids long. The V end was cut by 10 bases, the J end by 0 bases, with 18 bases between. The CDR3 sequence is CATKGGAYLNTEAFF. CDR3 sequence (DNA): TGTGCCACTAAGGGGGGGGCCTACTTGAACACTGAAGCTTTCTTT.

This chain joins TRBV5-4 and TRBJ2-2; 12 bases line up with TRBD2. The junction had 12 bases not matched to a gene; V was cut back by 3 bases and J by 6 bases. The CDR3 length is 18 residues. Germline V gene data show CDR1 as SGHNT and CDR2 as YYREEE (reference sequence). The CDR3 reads CASSSPLTSGSSSGELFF. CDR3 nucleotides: TGTGCCAGCAGCTCCCCCCTGACTAGCGGGAGTAGCTCCGGGGAGCTGTTTTTT.

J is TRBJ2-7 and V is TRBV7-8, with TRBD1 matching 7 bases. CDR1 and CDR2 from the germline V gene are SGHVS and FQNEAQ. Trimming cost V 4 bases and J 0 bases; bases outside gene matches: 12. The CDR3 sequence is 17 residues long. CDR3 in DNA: TGTGCCAGCAGCTCAACCTCGGGACAGATGCCCTCCTACGAGCAGTACTTC. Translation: CASSSTSGQMPSYEQYF.

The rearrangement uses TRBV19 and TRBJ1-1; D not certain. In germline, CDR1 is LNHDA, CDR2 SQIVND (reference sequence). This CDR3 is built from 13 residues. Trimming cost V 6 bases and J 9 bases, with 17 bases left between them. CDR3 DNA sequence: TGTGCCAGTAGCGGTACCTTGTCCTTTAAAGCTTTCTTT. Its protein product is CASSGTLSFKAFF.

The CDR3 region has the DNA TGTGCCAGTAGTGCAAGGCCCAGGGATCAGCCCCAGCATTTT. This gives the protein CASSARPRDQPQHF. V and J are TRBV19 and TRBJ1-5, with a possible D match to TRBD1 (5 bases). The CDR3 consists of 14 residues. Germline loops: CDR1 LNHDA, CDR2 SQIVND (reference sequence). Trimming took off 5 bases at V and 5 bases at J, with 13 bases between the two ends. Using reference TRBV19 and TRBJ1-5 for the parts outside the CDR3, the full variable domain is DGGITQSPKYLFRKEGQNVTLSCEQNLNHDAMYWYRQDPGQGLRLIYYSQIVNDFQKGDIAEGYSVSREKKESFPLTVTSAQKNPTAFYLCASSARPRDQPQHFGDGTRLSIL.

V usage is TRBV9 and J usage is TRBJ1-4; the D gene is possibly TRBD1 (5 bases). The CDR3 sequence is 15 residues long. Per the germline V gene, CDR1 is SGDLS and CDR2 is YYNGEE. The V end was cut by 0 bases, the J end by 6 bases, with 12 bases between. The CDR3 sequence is CASSVGNGGDEKLFF. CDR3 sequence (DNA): TGTGCCAGCAGCGTAGGAAATGGGGGGGATGAAAAACTGTTTTTT.

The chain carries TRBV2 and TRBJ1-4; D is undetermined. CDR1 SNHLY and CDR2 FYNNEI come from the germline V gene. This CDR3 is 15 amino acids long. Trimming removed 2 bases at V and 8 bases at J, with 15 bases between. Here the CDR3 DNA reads TGTGCCAGCAGTGAATCCGGGAACGGAGGGGAAAAACTGTTTTTT. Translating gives CASSESGNGGEKLFF.

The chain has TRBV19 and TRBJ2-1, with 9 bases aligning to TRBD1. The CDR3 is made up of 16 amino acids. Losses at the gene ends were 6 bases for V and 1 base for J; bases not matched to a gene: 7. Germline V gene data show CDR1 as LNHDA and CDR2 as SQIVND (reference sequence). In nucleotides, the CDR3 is TGTGCCAGTAGCTCCCGGACAGGGGCTTCCTACAATGAGCAGTTCTTC. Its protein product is CASSSRTGASYNEQFF. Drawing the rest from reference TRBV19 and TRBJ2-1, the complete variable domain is DGGITQSPKYLFRKEGQNVTLSCEQNLNHDAMYWYRQDPGQGLRLIYYSQIVNDFQKGDIAEGYSVSREKKESFPLTVTSAQKNPTAFYLCASSSRTGASYNEQFFGPGTRLTVL.

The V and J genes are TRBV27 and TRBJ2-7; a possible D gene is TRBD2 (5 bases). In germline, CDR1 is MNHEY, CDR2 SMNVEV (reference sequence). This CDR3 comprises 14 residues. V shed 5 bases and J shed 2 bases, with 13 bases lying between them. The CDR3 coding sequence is TGTGCCAGCAGTCCCAAGGACTTCACCTACGAGCAGTACTTC. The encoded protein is CASSPKDFTYEQYF.

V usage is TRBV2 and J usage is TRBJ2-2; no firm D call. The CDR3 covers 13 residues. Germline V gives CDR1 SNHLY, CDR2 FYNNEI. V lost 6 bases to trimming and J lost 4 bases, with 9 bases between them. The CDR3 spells CASRRGSTGELFF. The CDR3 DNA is TGTGCCAGCAGGAGAGGCAGCACCGGGGAGCTGTTTTTT.

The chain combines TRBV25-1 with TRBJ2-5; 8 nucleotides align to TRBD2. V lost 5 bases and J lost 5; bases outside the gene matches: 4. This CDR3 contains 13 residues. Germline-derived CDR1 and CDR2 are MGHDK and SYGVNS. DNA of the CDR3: TGTGCCAGCAGTAACGGGGGGGTCGAGACCCAGTACTTC. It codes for CASSNGGVETQYF.

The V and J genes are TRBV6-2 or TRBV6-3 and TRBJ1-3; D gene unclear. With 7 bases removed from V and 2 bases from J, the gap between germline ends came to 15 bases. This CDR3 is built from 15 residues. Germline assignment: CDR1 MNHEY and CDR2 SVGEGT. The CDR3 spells CASTPGPRAGNTIYF. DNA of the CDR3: TGTGCCAGCACCCCTGGTCCAAGAGCTGGAAACACCATATATTTT.

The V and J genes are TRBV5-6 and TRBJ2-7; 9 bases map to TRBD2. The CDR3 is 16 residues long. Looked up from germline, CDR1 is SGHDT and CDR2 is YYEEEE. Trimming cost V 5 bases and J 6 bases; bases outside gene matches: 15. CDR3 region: CASSLRLLAGASEQYF. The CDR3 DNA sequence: TGTGCCAGCAGTTTACGGTTGTTAGCGGGAGCCAGCGAGCAGTACTTC.

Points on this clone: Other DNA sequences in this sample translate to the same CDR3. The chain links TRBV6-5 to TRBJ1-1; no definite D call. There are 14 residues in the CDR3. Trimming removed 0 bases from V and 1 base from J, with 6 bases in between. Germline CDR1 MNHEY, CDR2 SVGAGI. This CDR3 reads CASSYSRGNTEAFF. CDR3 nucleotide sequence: TGTGCCAGCAGTTACTCGAGAGGGAACACTGAAGCTTTCTTT.